This is a list of T cell receptor beta chains from one sample in a study of T-cell reconstitution after alpha-beta-depleted transplantation in children. TCRdb analysed the PCR reads with MiXCR anew, one entry per CDR3 protein. The sample holds about 120,000 distinct CDR3 sequences, approximately 10% seen once. The specimen was PBMCs from the stem cell graft donor, collected from the stem cell graft. These receptors were obtained from a human donor who donated a stem cell graft to a child with acute lymphoblastic leukemia. CDR3s include the opening cysteine and the closing phenylalanine or tryptophan. Each record gives: J gene, D gene, clone size, V gene, CDR3 DNA, CDR3 protein. D genes are given only for firm matches. Some rows mark clone size as missing; the rest say once, few, many or name a class of expanded clone.

J: TRBJ2-7; D: -; size: few; V: TRBV19; DNA: TGTGCCAGTAGTATCGGGACTGCCGTAAGGTACGAGCAGTACTTC; CDR3: CASSIGTAVRYEQYF
J: TRBJ2-1; D: TRBD2; size: few; V: TRBV5-1; DNA: TGCGCCAGCAGCTTGGATTACTGGCGGGAGGCCTACAATGAGCAGTTCTTC; CDR3: CASSLDYWREAYNEQFF
J: TRBJ2-3; D: -; size: many; V: TRBV20-1; DNA: TGCAGTGCTAGAGATCCCCTCACTATCTCAGATACGCAGTATTTT; CDR3: CSARDPLTISDTQYF
J: TRBJ2-1; D: TRBD2; size: many; V: TRBV14; DNA: TGTGCCAGCAGCCAAGGGACAGCGGGAGAGTATGAGCAGTTCTTC; CDR3: CASSQGTAGEYEQFF
J: TRBJ2-7; D: -; size: many; V: TRBV9; DNA: TGTGCCAGCAGCGTAGCATCTAGCTCCCACGAGCAGTACTTC; CDR3: CASSVASSSHEQYF
J: TRBJ2-1; D: -; size: -; V: TRBV6-2/TRBV6-3; DNA: TGTGCCAGCAGTTATTATGGGGTTTCGTACCTCTTC; CDR3: CASSYYGVSYLF
J: TRBJ2-3; D: TRBD2; size: many; V: TRBV20-1; DNA: TGCAGTGCTAGACTAGCGGACACAGATACGCAGTATTTT; CDR3: CSARLADTDTQYF
J: TRBJ2-7; D: TRBD2; size: -; V: TRBV7-8; DNA: TGTGCCAGCACTAGCGGCAACTACGAGCAGTACTTC; CDR3: CASTSGNYEQYF
J: TRBJ2-1; D: -; size: -; V: TRBV7-2; DNA: TGTGCCAGCAGCTTAGTGACTATCGAGCAGTTCTTC; CDR3: CASSLVTIEQFF
J: TRBJ1-1; D: TRBD1; size: many; V: TRBV4-1; DNA: TGCGCCAGCAGCCAAGTGGACAGGCGGAACACTGAAGCTTTCTTT; CDR3: CASSQVDRRNTEAFF
J: TRBJ2-3; D: TRBD2; size: many; V: TRBV6-1; DNA: TGTGCCAGCCCCGGGACTAGCGCCGACACAGATACGCAGTATTTT; CDR3: CASPGTSADTDTQYF
J: TRBJ1-1; D: TRBD1; size: many; V: TRBV6-5; DNA: TGTGCCAGCAGTAACAGGGGAATCACTGAAGCTTTCTTT; CDR3: CASSNRGITEAFF
J: TRBJ1-5; D: -; size: few; V: TRBV7-2; DNA: TGTGCCAGCAGCTTAACCAGGTCTAGCAATCAGCCCCAGCATTTT; CDR3: CASSLTRSSNQPQHF
J: TRBJ1-4; D: -; size: -; V: TRBV6-1; DNA: TGTGCCACTGAGTTGGGCGGTAATGAAAAACTGTTTTTT; CDR3: CATELGGNEKLFF
J: TRBJ1-1; D: TRBD1; size: many; V: TRBV7-2; DNA: TGTGCCAGCAGCTTAGTGACAGGGGTCCGGAACACTGAAGCTTTCTTT; CDR3: CASSLVTGVRNTEAFF
J: TRBJ2-7; D: -; size: many; V: TRBV5-1; DNA: TGCGCCAGCAGCCGTGAGGGACCCACTTACGAGCAGTACTTC; CDR3: CASSREGPTYEQYF
J: TRBJ1-5; D: -; size: -; V: TRBV4-3; DNA: TGCGCCAGCAGCCAAGGTGTCAGTTTCGGTTATAGCAATCAGCCCCAGCATTTT; CDR3: CASSQGVSFGYSNQPQHF
J: TRBJ2-2; D: TRBD2; size: many; V: TRBV6-2/TRBV6-3; DNA: TGTGCCAGCAACGTCGGACTAGCGGGGTCCGGGGAGCTGTTTTTT; CDR3: CASNVGLAGSGELFF
J: TRBJ1-5; D: -; size: many; V: TRBV6-1; DNA: TGTGCCACCGCGGCGTGGGGCAATCAGCCCCAGCATTTT; CDR3: CATAAWGNQPQHF
J: TRBJ2-7; D: -; size: many; V: TRBV6-2/TRBV6-3; DNA: TGTGCCAGCACTAGGAGACGGGACGGGGAGCAGTACTTC; CDR3: CASTRRRDGEQYF
J: TRBJ1-2; D: -; size: many; V: TRBV29-1; DNA: TGCAGCGCCGACTTGACCCTTAGGACCTTC; CDR3: CSADLTLRTF
J: TRBJ1-6; D: -; size: -; V: TRBV5-1; DNA: TGCGCCAGCAGCTTGGAGGGCTGGGGAAATTCACCCCTCCACTTT; CDR3: CASSLEGWGNSPLHF
J: TRBJ1-2; D: -; size: many; V: TRBV3-1; DNA: TGTGCCAGCAGCCAAGGCATGCAAGGTTATGGCTACACCTTC; CDR3: CASSQGMQGYGYTF
J: TRBJ2-7; D: TRBD1; size: many; V: TRBV10-3; DNA: TGTGCCATCAGGGCGGGGACAGGGGGAAACTACGAGCAGTACTTC; CDR3: CAIRAGTGGNYEQYF
J: TRBJ1-1; D: -; size: few; V: TRBV28; DNA: TGTGCCAGCAGTTACCCTGGTGGAGGGGGGGCTGAAGCTTTCTTT; CDR3: CASSYPGGGGAEAFF
J: TRBJ1-5; D: TRBD1; size: many; V: TRBV7-2; DNA: TGTGCCAGCAGCTTAGGACAGGGCATGAGGCAGCCCCAGCATTTT; CDR3: CASSLGQGMRQPQHF
J: TRBJ1-6; D: TRBD1; size: many; V: TRBV5-1; DNA: TGCGCCAGCAGCTCGCCACTGGGGACAGGGGAAGTGGCCCTCCACTTT; CDR3: CASSSPLGTGEVALHF
J: TRBJ2-1; D: -; size: many; V: TRBV19; DNA: TGTGCCAGTAGTATAGATGCCCCTAGCGTCAATGAGCAGTTCTTC; CDR3: CASSIDAPSVNEQFF
J: TRBJ2-2; D: TRBD1; size: many; V: TRBV20-1; DNA: TGCAGTGCTAGGACCGGGACAGCAAACACCGGGGAGCTGTTTTTT; CDR3: CSARTGTANTGELFF
J: TRBJ1-1; D: TRBD1; size: many; V: TRBV5-1; DNA: TGCGCCAGCAGCTTGGTTGGGACAGGGCTAAGCACTGAAGCTTTCTTT; CDR3: CASSLVGTGLSTEAFF
J: TRBJ2-5; D: TRBD1; size: many; V: TRBV7-2; DNA: TGTGCCAGCAGCTCCGACAGGGATCCAAGGGAGACCCAGTACTTC; CDR3: CASSSDRDPRETQYF
J: TRBJ2-7; D: TRBD1; size: many; V: TRBV7-2; DNA: TGTGCCAGCAGCTTAGAATACAGGGGCCCCTACGAGCAGTACTTC; CDR3: CASSLEYRGPYEQYF
J: TRBJ1-4; D: TRBD1; size: many; V: TRBV12-3/TRBV12-4; DNA: TGTGCCAGCGGCCGGGACAGGGCCAATGAAAAACTGTTTTTT; CDR3: CASGRDRANEKLFF
J: TRBJ2-5; D: TRBD2; size: many; V: TRBV24-1; DNA: TGTGCCACCAGTGATCGACTAGCGGCAAAAGAGACCCAGTACTTC; CDR3: CATSDRLAAKETQYF
J: TRBJ1-2; D: -; size: many; V: TRBV28; DNA: TGTGCCAGCAGTTTTTCTGGCGGAATTTCCTATGCTGGAACCTTC; CDR3: CASSFSGGISYAGTF
J: TRBJ2-7; D: -; size: many; V: TRBV10-3; DNA: TGTGACAAGTCCCGACAGAACTCCTACGAGCAGTACTTC; CDR3: CDKSRQNSYEQYF
J: TRBJ2-1; D: -; size: many; V: TRBV7-9; DNA: TGTGCCAGCAGCTTAGCAAACAGCTACAATGAGCAGTTCTTC; CDR3: CASSLANSYNEQFF
J: TRBJ2-5; D: TRBD2; size: many; V: TRBV5-8; DNA: TGTGCCAGCAGCTTTTGGGGGGGACAAGAGACCCAGTACTTC; CDR3: CASSFWGGQETQYF
J: TRBJ2-5; D: TRBD2; size: -; V: TRBV4-1; DNA: TGCGCCAGCAGCCAAGAACGACTAGCGGGGGCCGTCCAAGAGACCCAGTACTTC; CDR3: CASSQERLAGAVQETQYF
J: TRBJ2-7; D: TRBD1; size: -; V: TRBV6-5; DNA: TGTGCCACGTTAACCGGGACAGCCTCCTACGAGCAGTACTTC; CDR3: CATLTGTASYEQYF
J: TRBJ2-3; D: -; size: many; V: TRBV5-1; DNA: TGCGCCAGCAGCCCGGAGGGGGTTACCACAGATACGCAGTATTTT; CDR3: CASSPEGVTTDTQYF
J: TRBJ1-5; D: -; size: many; V: TRBV20-1; DNA: TGCAGTGCTAGAACCCAAATCAAGTCGCGAGGGAATCAGCCCCAGCATTTT; CDR3: CSARTQIKSRGNQPQHF
J: TRBJ1-6; D: TRBD1; size: many; V: TRBV12-3/TRBV12-4; DNA: TGTGCCAGCAGGCCCCTGGGACAGGGGCGTTCACCCCTCCACTTT; CDR3: CASRPLGQGRSPLHF
J: TRBJ2-7; D: TRBD2; size: many; V: TRBV12-3/TRBV12-4; DNA: TGTGCCAGCAGTTTGGGACTAGGAAACTACGAGCAGTACTTC; CDR3: CASSLGLGNYEQYF
J: TRBJ2-1; D: -; size: -; V: TRBV29-1; DNA: TGCAGCGTGCACCGGGACTTAAAGTATGAGCAGTTCTTC; CDR3: CSVHRDLKYEQFF